One sample yielded the 19 T cell receptor beta chains listed below, sequenced in a study of blood T cells in healthy people across ages. A second PCR of roughly 7 to 11 cycles used a sample-barcoded 5' primer and a J-beta primer mix. MiXCR was run by TCRdb on the 5' RACE reads, yielding one entry per CDR3 protein. The data contain around 1.5 million distinct CDR3 sequences, approximately 59% of them seen just once; the ten biggest clones take up about 6.7%. Sequenced input: blood. The receptors originated from a man aged 18 to 29 in good health.

CDR3 DNA sequence: TGTGCCACCAGCACCAGGGGGAGAGGCAATCAGCCCCAGCATTTT. Amino acids: CATSTRGRGNQPQHF. The chain links TRBV15 to TRBJ1-5; 7 positions agree with TRBD1. The CDR3 totals 15 residues. Germline V CDR1 and CDR2: LNHNV, YYDKDF (reference sequence). The J segment lost 2 bases and the V segment lost 4 bases, leaving 5 bases of the junction unmatched.

J is TRBJ2-7 and V is TRBV5-4, with 8 bases lining up with TRBD2. The end of the DNA is better explained by TRBJ2-5, so the J call may be wrong. The CDR3 is 17 residues long. The germline V gene encodes CDR1 SGHNT and CDR2 YYREEE (reference sequence). Written as DNA, the CDR3 is TGTGCCAGCAGCTTGGGCGAAGCGGGAGCATGGTGGGAGACCCAGTACTTC. It is translated as CASSLGEAGAWWETQYF.

This rearrangement joins TRBV27 to TRBJ1-5, with D perhaps TRBD1 (6 bases). Germline CDR1 reads MNHEY; CDR2 reads SMNVEV (reference sequence). The CDR3 runs 14 residues. The V end lost 8 bases, the J end lost 1 base, and 12 bases lay between the germline ends. The DNA of the CDR3 is TGTGCCAGCGGGCGGGGGCTAAGCAATCAGCCCCAGCATTTT. It encodes CASGRGLSNQPQHF.

V usage is TRBV7-2 and J usage is TRBJ2-7; no firm D call. The V gene lost 3 bases and the J gene lost 3 bases, with 6 bases spanning the gap. The CDR3 runs 12 residues. The germline CDR1 and CDR2 sequences are SGHTA and FQGNSA. The CDR3 DNA reads TGTGCCAGCAGCTTGTTCTACTACGAGCAGTACTTC. The encoded protein is CASSLFYYEQYF.

The rearrangement links TRBV6-4 to TRBJ1-5; D is ambiguous. Trimming stripped 6 bases from V and 0 bases from J, with 3 bases between. CDR1 is MRHNA and CDR2 is SNTAGT in the germline V gene. This CDR3 region has 12 residues. In nucleotides, the CDR3 is TGTGCCAGCAGAGATAGCAATCAGCCCCAGCATTTT. It codes for CASRDSNQPQHF.

This clonotype was counted a few times. This chain connects TRBV7-2 to TRBJ2-5; 8 nucleotides align to TRBD1. V gave up 5 bases and J gave up 4 bases; unmatched junction bases: 9. Germline CDR1 and CDR2: SGHTA and FQGNSA. The CDR3 consists of 15 residues. The CDR3 is CASSQNGQGGETQYF. Here the CDR3 DNA reads TGTGCCAGCAGCCAAAATGGACAGGGTGGAGAGACCCAGTACTTC.

The V call is TRBV12-3 or TRBV12-4, the J call TRBJ2-7, with unresolved D. The CDR3 spans 14 residues. V lost 6 bases to trimming and J lost 2 bases, with 14 bases between them. In DNA, the CDR3 is TGTGCCAGCAGGGGGAATACGGGCCCCTACGAGCAGTACTTC. Residues: CASRGNTGPYEQYF.

This clonotype was counted many times. This rearrangement joins TRBV5-1 to TRBJ2-5; D remains ambiguous. Trimming removed 2 bases at V and 3 bases at J, with 8 bases between. This CDR3 region has 13 residues. CDR1 and CDR2 from the germline V gene are SGHRS and YFSETQ. The CDR3: CASSFNGEETQYF. The CDR3 nucleotides read TGCGCCAGCAGCTTTAACGGAGAAGAGACCCAGTACTTC.

This chain connects TRBV6-2 or TRBV6-3 to TRBJ2-3; D gene ambiguous. Germline CDR1 MNHEY, CDR2 SVGEGT. CDR3 length: 15 residues. V gave up 0 bases and J gave up 6 bases, with 13 bases separating them. The CDR3 region is CASSYSALGPDTQYF. The CDR3 DNA reads TGTGCCAGCAGTTACTCAGCACTCGGGCCTGATACGCAGTATTTT.

The chain recombines TRBV27 with TRBJ2-3; tentatively, D is TRBD1 or TRBD2 (6 bases each). V gave up 5 bases and J gave up 2 bases, with 26 bases separating them. Germline lookup yields CDR1 MNHEY and CDR2 SMNVEV (reference sequence). This CDR3 region has 19 residues. CDR3 in DNA: TGTGCCAGCAGTATGGGGGGCTCGCGTGTATCTAGGTTCACAGATACGCAGTATTTT. Its protein is CASSMGGSRVSRFTDTQYF.

In nucleotides, the CDR3 is TGCAGCGCCGACCCGGGGCATGAGCAGTACTTC. Amino acid sequence: CSADPGHEQYF. This chain connects TRBV29-1 to TRBJ2-5, with D perhaps assigned TRBD1 or TRBD2 (5 bases each). The CDR3 runs 11 residues. Germline V CDR1 and CDR2: SQVTM, ANQGSEA. V was trimmed by 7 bases and J by 11 bases, leaving 17 bases between them.

This clonotype was seen only a few times. In DNA, the CDR3 is TGTGCCAGCAGTTACGGATCCACTGAAGCTTTCTTT. Protein: CASSYGSTEAFF. The genes are TRBV6-5 and TRBJ1-1; D not resolved. This CDR3 is 12 amino acids long. V was shortened by 2 bases and J by 4 bases, with 5 bases between the two germline ends. Germline loops: CDR1 MNHEY, CDR2 SVGAGI.

CDR3 DNA: TGTGCCAGCAGCCAAGATATCGGGGGCAATGAGCAGTTCTTC. This translates into CASSQDIGGNEQFF. The chain has TRBV4-2 and TRBJ2-1; possible D gene TRBD2, 6 bases. This CDR3 is built from 14 residues. CDR1 is LGHNA and CDR2 is YNFKEQ in the germline V gene. The germline V and J ends were trimmed by 0 bases and 6 bases, with 9 bases remaining between them.

The gene calls are TRBV20-1 and TRBJ2-1, with 7 bases lining up with TRBD2. The CDR3 runs 15 residues. With 7 bases clipped from V and 3 bases from J, the junction kept 12 bases outside the gene matches. Germline loops: CDR1 DFQATT, CDR2 SNEGSKA (reference sequence). CDR3 DNA: TGCAGTGTTACACTAGGGCGGGGGAACTACAATGAGCAGTTCTTC. Translation: CSVTLGRGNYNEQFF.

The rearrangement links TRBV9 to TRBJ2-7; no clear D gene. The germline V gene encodes CDR1 SGDLS and CDR2 YYNGEE. This CDR3 has 15 residues. The V end lost 0 bases, the J end lost 0 bases, and 10 bases lay between the germline ends. CDR3 nucleotides: TGTGCCAGCAGCGTAGGTTACAGCAGCTCCTACGAGCAGTACTTC. It encodes CASSVGYSSSYEQYF.

V and J are TRBV6-1 and TRBJ1-4, with a weak D call TRBD1 (5 bases). There are 14 residues in the CDR3. V lost 4 bases and J 0 bases, leaving 6 bases between the germline ends. Germline lookup yields CDR1 MNHNS and CDR2 SASEGT. DNA for the CDR3: TGTGCCAGCAGTGGGGGGACAACTAATGAAAAACTGTTTTTT. Amino acids: CASSGGTTNEKLFF.

This sequence joins TRBV11-2 and TRBJ2-7, with D hard to call. Trimming stripped 5 bases from V and 5 bases from J, with 16 bases between. In germline, CDR1 is SGHAT, CDR2 FQNNGV. The CDR3 loop spans 14 amino acids. CDR3: CASSPVLRLHEQYF. CDR3 nucleotide sequence: TGTGCCAGCAGCCCTGTATTACGGCTCCACGAGCAGTACTTC. The whole variable domain, filled in from reference TRBV11-2 and TRBJ2-7, reads EAGVAQSPRYKIIEKRQSVAFWCNPISGHATLYWYQQILGQGPKLLIQFQNNGVVDDSQLPKDRFSAERLKGVDSTLKIQPAKLEDSAVYLCASSPVLRLHEQYFGPGTRLTVT.

In nucleotides, the CDR3 is TGCAGTGCCACCCGACAGGGGAATTACAATGAGCAGTTCTTC. Its translation: CSATRQGNYNEQFF. The chain links TRBV20-1 to TRBJ2-1; TRBD1 matches at 8 bases. The CDR3 consists of 14 residues. CDR1 and CDR2 from the germline V gene are DFQATT and SNEGSKA (reference sequence). Losses at the gene ends were 6 bases for V and 4 bases for J; bases not matched to a gene: 8.

In this sample, this clonotype turned up a few times. The chain carries TRBV18 and TRBJ2-1; weak D call: TRBD1 (6 bases). Germline values: CDR1 KGHSH, CDR2 LQKENI. This CDR3 spans 16 amino acids. Between the trimmed V and J ends, which lost 2 bases and 2 bases, there was a span of 13 bases. The CDR3: CASSPVGTLTYNEQFF. The CDR3 coding sequence is TGTGCCAGCTCACCAGTGGGGACATTAACCTACAATGAGCAGTTCTTC.